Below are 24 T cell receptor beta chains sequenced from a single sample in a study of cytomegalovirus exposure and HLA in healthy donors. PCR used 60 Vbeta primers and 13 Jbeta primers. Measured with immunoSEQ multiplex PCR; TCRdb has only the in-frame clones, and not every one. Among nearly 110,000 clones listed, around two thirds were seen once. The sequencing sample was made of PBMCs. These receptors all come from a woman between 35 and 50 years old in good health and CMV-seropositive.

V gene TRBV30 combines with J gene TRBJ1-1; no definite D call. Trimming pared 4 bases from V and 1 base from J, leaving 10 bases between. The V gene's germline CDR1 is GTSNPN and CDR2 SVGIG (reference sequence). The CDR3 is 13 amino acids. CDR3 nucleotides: TGTGCCTGGACCCACGTTAGGAACACTGAAGCTTTCTTT. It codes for CAWTHVRNTEAFF.

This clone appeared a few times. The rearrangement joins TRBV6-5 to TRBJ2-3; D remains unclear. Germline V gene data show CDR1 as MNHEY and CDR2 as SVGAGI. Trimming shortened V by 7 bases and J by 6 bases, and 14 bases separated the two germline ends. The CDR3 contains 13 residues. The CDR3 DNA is TGTGCCAGCAAAAATCGGGTTACGGATACGCAGTATTTT. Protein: CASKNRVTDTQYF.

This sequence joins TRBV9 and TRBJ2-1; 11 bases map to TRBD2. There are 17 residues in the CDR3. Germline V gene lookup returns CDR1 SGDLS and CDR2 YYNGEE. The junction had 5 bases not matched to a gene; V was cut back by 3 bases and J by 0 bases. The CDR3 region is CASSALSGGASYNEQFF. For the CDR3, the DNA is TGTGCCAGCAGCGCCCTTAGCGGGGGGGCCTCCTACAATGAGCAGTTCTTC. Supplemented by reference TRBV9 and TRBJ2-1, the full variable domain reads DSGVTQTPKHLITATGQRVTLRCSPRSGDLSVYWYQQSLDQGLQFLIQYYNGEERAKGNILERFSAQQFPDLHSELNLSSLELGDSALYFCASSALSGGASYNEQFFGPGTRLTVL.

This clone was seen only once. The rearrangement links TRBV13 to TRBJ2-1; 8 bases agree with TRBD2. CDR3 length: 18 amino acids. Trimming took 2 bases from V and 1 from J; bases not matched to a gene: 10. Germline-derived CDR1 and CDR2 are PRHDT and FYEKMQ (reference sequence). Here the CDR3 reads CASSLLSGVFSSYNEQFF. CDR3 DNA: TGTGCCAGCAGCTTACTTAGCGGGGTATTTAGTTCCTACAATGAGCAGTTCTTC.

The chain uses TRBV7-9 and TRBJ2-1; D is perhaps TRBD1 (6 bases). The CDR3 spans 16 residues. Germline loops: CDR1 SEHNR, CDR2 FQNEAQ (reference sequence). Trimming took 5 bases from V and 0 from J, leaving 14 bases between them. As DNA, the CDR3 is TGTGCCAGCAGCCGACCACAGGGATACTCCTACAATGAGCAGTTCTTC. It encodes CASSRPQGYSYNEQFF.

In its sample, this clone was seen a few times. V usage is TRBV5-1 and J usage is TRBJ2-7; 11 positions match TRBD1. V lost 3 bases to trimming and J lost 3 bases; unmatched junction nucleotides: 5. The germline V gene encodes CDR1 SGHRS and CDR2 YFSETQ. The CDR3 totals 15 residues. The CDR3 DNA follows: TGCGCCAGCAGCTCCGGACAGGGGGCTCTCTACGAGCAGTACTTC. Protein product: CASSSGQGALYEQYF. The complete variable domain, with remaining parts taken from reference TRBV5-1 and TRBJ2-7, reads KAGVTQTPRYLIKTRGQQVTLSCSPISGHRSVSWYQQTPGQGLQFLFEYFSETQRNKGNFPGRFSGRQFSNSRSEMNVSTLELGDSALYLCASSSGQGALYEQYFGPGTRLTVT.

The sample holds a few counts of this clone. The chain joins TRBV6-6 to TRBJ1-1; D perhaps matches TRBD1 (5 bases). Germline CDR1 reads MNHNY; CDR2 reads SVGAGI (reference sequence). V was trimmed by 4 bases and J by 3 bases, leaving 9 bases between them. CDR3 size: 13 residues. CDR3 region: CASSWGRDTEAFF. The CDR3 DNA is TGTGCCAGCAGTTGGGGCAGGGACACTGAAGCTTTCTTT.

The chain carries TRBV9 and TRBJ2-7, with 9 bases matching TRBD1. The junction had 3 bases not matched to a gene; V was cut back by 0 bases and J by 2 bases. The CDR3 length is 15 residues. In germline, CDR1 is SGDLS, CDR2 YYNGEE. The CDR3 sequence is CASSVGDRVTYEQYF. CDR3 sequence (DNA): TGTGCCAGCAGCGTAGGGGACAGGGTCACCTACGAGCAGTACTTC. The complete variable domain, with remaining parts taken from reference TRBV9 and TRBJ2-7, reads DSGVTQTPKHLITATGQRVTLRCSPRSGDLSVYWYQQSLDQGLQFLIQYYNGEERAKGNILERFSAQQFPDLHSELNLSSLELGDSALYFCASSVGDRVTYEQYFGPGTRLTVT.

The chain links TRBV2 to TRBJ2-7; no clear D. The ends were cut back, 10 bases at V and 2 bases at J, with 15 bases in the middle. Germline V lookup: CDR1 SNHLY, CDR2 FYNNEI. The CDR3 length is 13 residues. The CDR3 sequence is CATTSLSPYEQYF. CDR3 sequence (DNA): TGTGCCACTACGAGTCTGTCACCCTACGAGCAGTACTTC.

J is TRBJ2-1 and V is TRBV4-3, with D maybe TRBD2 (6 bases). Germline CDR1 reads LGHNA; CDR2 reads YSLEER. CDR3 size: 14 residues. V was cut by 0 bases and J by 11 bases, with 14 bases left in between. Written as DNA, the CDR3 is TGCGCCAGCAGCCAAGAAGTTGGCGGGGATCAGCAGTTCTTC. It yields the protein CASSQEVGGDQQFF.

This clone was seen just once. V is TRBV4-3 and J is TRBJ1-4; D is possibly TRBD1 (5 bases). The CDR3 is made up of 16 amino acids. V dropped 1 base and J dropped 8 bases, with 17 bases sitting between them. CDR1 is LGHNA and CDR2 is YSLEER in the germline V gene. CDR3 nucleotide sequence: TGCGCCAGCAGCCAAGGAACTGACAAAAGGGGCGAAAAACTGTTTTTT. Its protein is CASSQGTDKRGEKLFF.

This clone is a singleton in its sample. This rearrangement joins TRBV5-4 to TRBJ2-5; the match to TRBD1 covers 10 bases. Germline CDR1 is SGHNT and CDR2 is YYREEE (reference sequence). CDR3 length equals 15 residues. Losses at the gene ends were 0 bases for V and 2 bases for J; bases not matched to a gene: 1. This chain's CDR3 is CASSLGQGAQETQYF. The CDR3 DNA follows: TGTGCCAGCAGCTTGGGACAGGGGGCTCAAGAGACCCAGTACTTC.

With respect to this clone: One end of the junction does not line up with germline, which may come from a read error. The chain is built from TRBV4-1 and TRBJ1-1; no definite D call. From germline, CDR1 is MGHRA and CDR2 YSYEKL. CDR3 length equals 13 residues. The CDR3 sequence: CASSQGPHTEAFF. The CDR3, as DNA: TGCGCCAGCAGTCAAGGGCCCCACACTGAAGCTTTCTTT.

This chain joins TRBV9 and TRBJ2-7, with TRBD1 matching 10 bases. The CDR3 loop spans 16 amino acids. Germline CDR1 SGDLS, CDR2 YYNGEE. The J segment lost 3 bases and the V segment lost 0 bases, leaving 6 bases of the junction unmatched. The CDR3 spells CASSVGGTGALYEQYF. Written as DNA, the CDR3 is TGTGCCAGCAGCGTAGGTGGGACAGGGGCCCTCTACGAGCAGTACTTC.

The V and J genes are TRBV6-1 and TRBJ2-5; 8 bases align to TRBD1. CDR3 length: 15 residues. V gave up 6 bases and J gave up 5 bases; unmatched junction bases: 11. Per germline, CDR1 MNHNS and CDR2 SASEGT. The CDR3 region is CASRQNPGGVETQYF. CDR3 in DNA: TGTGCCAGCAGACAAAACCCAGGGGGCGTGGAGACCCAGTACTTC.

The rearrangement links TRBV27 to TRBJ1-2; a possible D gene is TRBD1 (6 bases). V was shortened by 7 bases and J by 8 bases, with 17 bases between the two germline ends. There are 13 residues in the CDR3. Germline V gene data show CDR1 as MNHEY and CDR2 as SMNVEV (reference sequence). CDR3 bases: TGTGCCAGCACCACCCCAGGGGCTGGGGGCTACACCTTC. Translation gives CASTTPGAGGYTF.

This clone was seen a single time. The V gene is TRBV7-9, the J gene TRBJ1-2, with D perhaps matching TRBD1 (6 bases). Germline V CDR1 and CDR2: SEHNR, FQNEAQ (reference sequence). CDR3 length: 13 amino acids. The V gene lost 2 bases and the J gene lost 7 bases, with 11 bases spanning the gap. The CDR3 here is CASSLQGRGGYTF. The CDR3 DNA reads TGTGCCAGCAGCTTACAGGGCAGGGGTGGCTACACCTTC.

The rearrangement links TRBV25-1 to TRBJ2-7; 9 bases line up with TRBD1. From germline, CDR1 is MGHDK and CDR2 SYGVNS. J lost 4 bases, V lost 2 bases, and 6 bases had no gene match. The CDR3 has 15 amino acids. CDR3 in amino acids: CASSEGRQGGYEQYF. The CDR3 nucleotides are TGTGCCAGCAGTGAAGGGCGACAGGGGGGGTACGAGCAGTACTTC.

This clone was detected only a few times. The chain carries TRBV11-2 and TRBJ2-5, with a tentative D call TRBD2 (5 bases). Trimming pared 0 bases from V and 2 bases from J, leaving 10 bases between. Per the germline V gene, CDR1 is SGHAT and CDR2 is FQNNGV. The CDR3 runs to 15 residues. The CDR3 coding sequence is TGTGCCAGCAGCTTAGAAGCGAGGGCGCAAGAGACCCAGTACTTC. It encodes CASSLEARAQETQYF.

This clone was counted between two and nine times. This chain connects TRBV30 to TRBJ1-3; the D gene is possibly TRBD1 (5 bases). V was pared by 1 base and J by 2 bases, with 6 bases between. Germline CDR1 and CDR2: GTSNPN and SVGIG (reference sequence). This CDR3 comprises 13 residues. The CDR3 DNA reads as TGTGCCTGGAGTGCCAGGGCTGGAAACACCATATATTTT. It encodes CAWSARAGNTIYF.

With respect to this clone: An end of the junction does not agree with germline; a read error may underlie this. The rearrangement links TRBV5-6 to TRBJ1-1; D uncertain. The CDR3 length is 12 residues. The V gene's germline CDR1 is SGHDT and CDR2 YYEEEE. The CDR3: CASSSMSGPRGF. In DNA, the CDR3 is TGTGCCAGCAGCTCTATGAGTGGGCCGCGGGGATTT. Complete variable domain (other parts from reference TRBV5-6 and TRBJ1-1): DAGVTQSPTHLIKTRGQQVTLRCSPKSGHDTVSWYQQALGQGPQFIFQYYEEEERQRGNFPDRFSGHQFPNYSSELNVNALLLGDSALYLCASSSMSGPRGFGQGTRLTVV.

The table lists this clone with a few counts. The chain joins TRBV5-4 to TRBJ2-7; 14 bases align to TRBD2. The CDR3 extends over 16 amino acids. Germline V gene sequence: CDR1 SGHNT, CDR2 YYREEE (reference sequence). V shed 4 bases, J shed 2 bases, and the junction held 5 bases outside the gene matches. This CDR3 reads CASSTGTSGGTYEQYF. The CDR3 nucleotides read TGTGCCAGCAGCACAGGGACTAGCGGGGGTACCTACGAGCAGTACTTC.

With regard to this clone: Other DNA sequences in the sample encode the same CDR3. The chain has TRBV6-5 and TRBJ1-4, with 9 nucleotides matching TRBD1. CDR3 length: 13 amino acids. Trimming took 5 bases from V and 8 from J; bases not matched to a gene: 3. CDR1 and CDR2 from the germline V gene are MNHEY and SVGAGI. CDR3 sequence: CASSRDREEKLFF. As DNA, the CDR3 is TGTGCCAGCAGTCGGGACAGGGAGGAAAAACTGTTTTTT.

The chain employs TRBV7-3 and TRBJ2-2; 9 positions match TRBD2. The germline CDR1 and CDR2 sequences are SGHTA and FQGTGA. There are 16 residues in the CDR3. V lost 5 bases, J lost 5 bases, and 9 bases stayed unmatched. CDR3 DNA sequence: TGTGCCAGCAGCCTTGGCGGCGGGGGGGCAACCGGGGAGCTGTTTTTT. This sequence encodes CASSLGGGGATGELFF.